The sequence of this T cell receptor beta chain was determined in a study of radiation and T cells in renal cell carcinoma. Study-wide findings and caveats: Dominant CDR3 motifs occupied more repertoire in irradiated than control tumors.

Comments on this clone: Its target is not known.

Treatment given: 15 Gy SBRT to primary tumor, nephrectomy 4 weeks later. The patient's renal cell carcinoma had clear cell pathology. Measured with immunoSEQ multiplex PCR; TCRdb has only the in-frame clones, and not every one. The sample carries about 13,000 clones, 30% to 40% recorded once. This specimen was tumor tissue, taken from a patient whose treatment included radiotherapy and nephrectomy. This TCR came from a man in his 60s with renal cell carcinoma.

CDR3 region: CASSLRVVNTEAFF. In DNA, the CDR3 is TGTGCCAGCAGCTTAAGGGTGGTGAACACTGAAGCTTTCTTT. The chain recombines TRBV5-6 with TRBJ1-1; the D is unclear. The CDR3 consists of 14 residues. CDR1 and CDR2 (germline): SGHDT, YYEEEE. The V gene lost 2 bases and the J gene lost 0 bases, with 8 bases spanning the gap.